These 6 T cell receptor beta chains share one sample of origin, sequenced in a study of T cell responses to AZD1222 COVID-19 vaccine. Using immunoSEQ multiplex PCR, the repertoire was profiled, and TCRdb retains in-frame clones only, with some absent. The table lists about 180,000 clones, 88% of them singletons. This specimen consisted of peripheral blood, obtained 28 days after the second AZD1222 dose. These TCRs come from an adult who received the AZD1222 COVID-19 vaccine.

The rearrangement links TRBV24-1 to TRBJ1-5; D is ambiguous. The CDR3 has 14 amino acids. Germline CDR1 is KGHDR and CDR2 is SFDVKD. V was cut by 3 bases and J by 7 bases, with 12 bases left in between. The CDR3 spells CATSDGGSGQPQHF. In DNA form, the CDR3 reads TGTGCCACCAGTGATGGAGGGTCGGGACAGCCCCAGCATTTT.

The V gene is TRBV9, the J gene TRBJ2-7; a weak D match, TRBD2 (6 bases). CDR3 length: 15 residues. The germline V gene has CDR1 SGDLS and CDR2 YYNGEE. The ends were cut back, 4 bases at V and 1 base at J, with 15 bases in the middle. The CDR3 nucleotides read TGTGCCAGCAGCATTTCCGGGACTCCATCCTACGAGCAGTACTTC. It is translated as CASSISGTPSYEQYF.

The chain carries TRBV4-3 and TRBJ1-2, with D possibly matching TRBD1 (5 bases). CDR1 and CDR2 (germline): LGHNA, YSLEER. V was clipped by 1 base and J by 3 bases, with 12 bases between them. There are 15 residues in the CDR3. This CDR3 is CASSQVGGWDYGYTF. In nucleotides, the CDR3 is TGCGCCAGCAGCCAAGTCGGGGGATGGGACTATGGCTACACCTTC.

This chain joins TRBV18 and TRBJ2-1; 9 nucleotides match TRBD2. V gave up 3 bases and J gave up 2 bases; unmatched junction bases: 5. This CDR3 has 16 amino acids. The germline CDR1 and CDR2 sequences are KGHSH and LQKENI. This chain's CDR3 is CASSPSGGPTYNEQFF. The DNA for the CDR3 is TGTGCCAGCTCACCGAGCGGGGGGCCGACCTACAATGAGCAGTTCTTC.

For the CDR3, the DNA is TGCGCCAGCGCTAGCGGGGTTAGCACAGATACGCAGTATTTT. This codes for CASASGVSTDTQYF. The chain carries TRBV5-1 and TRBJ2-3; 9 bases map to TRBD2. Trimming cost V 7 bases and J 0 bases; bases outside gene matches: 3. The CDR3 loop spans 14 amino acids. CDR1 and CDR2 from the germline V gene are SGHRS and YFSETQ.

The chain employs TRBV9 and TRBJ2-3, with TRBD2 matching 8 bases. This CDR3 is built from 15 residues. CDR1 is SGDLS and CDR2 is YYNGEE in the germline V gene. The trim removed 0 bases at V and 1 base at J, leaving 1 base unmatched. The CDR3 is CASSVGGGRTDTQYF. The DNA for the CDR3 is TGTGCCAGCAGCGTAGGCGGGGGGCGCACAGATACGCAGTATTTT.